The 7 T cell receptor beta chains reported below all come from one sample, sequenced in a study of cytomegalovirus exposure and HLA in healthy donors. The PCR employed 60 Vbeta primers together with 13 Jbeta primers. TCRdb's table, derived via immunoSEQ multiplex PCR, lists solely in-frame clones and lacks some. The sample includes some 140,000 clones, about 61% of them seen just once. Sequences were obtained from PBMCs. The receptors were gathered from a woman aged 40-49 years in good health and CMV-seronegative.

The rearrangement uses TRBV10-1 and TRBJ2-7, with 9 positions matching TRBD1. The CDR3 totals 15 residues. V gave up 5 bases and J gave up 0 bases; unmatched junction bases: 5. Per the germline V gene, CDR1 is WNHNN and CDR2 is SYGVQD (reference sequence). The CDR3 loop is CASSPGTGNSYEQYF. The CDR3, as DNA: TGCGCCAGCAGTCCAGGGACAGGGAACTCCTACGAGCAGTACTTC.

V gene TRBV30 combines with J gene TRBJ1-1, with a weak D call TRBD1 (6 bases). There are 12 residues in the CDR3. With 4 bases removed from V and 4 bases from J, the gap between germline ends came to 10 bases. The germline V gene encodes CDR1 GTSNPN and CDR2 SVGIG (reference sequence). Here the CDR3 reads CAWTTGPTEAFF. CDR3 bases: TGTGCCTGGACTACAGGGCCCACTGAAGCTTTCTTT.

This clone was detected only a few times. The chain recombines TRBV5-6 with TRBJ1-2; D is unclear. The CDR3 length is 15 residues. Germline lookup yields CDR1 SGHDT and CDR2 YYEEEE. V was trimmed by 0 bases and J by 0 bases, leaving 9 bases between them. CDR3 amino acids: CASSLGPEANYGYTF. In DNA, the CDR3 is TGTGCCAGCAGCTTGGGTCCAGAAGCTAACTATGGCTACACCTTC. The full variable domain, with the rest looked up from reference TRBV5-6 and TRBJ1-2, is DAGVTQSPTHLIKTRGQQVTLRCSPKSGHDTVSWYQQALGQGPQFIFQYYEEEERQRGNFPDRFSGHQFPNYSSELNVNALLLGDSALYLCASSLGPEANYGYTFGSGTRLTVV.

The V call is TRBV4-1, the J call TRBJ2-7, with a tentative D call TRBD1 (7 bases). Trimming pared 1 base from V and 6 bases from J, leaving 13 bases between. Germline CDR1 and CDR2: MGHRA and YSYEKL. The CDR3 extends over 14 amino acids. The CDR3 protein is CASSQGTGGSEQYF. The DNA of the CDR3 is TGCGCCAGCAGCCAAGGGACAGGAGGGTCCGAGCAGTACTTC.

The chain has TRBV20-1 and TRBJ1-1; D is uncertain. CDR1 DFQATT and CDR2 SNEGSKA come from the germline V gene (reference sequence). V was pared by 3 bases and J by 5 bases, with 7 bases between. The CDR3 consists of 11 residues. As DNA, the CDR3 is TGCAGTGCTAGGCCCAGAACTGAAGCTTTCTTT. Protein: CSARPRTEAFF.

Comment on this clone: Other DNA sequences within the sample encode an identical CDR3. The chain couples TRBV4-1 to TRBJ1-2; 7 bases are a match to TRBD1. CDR1 MGHRA and CDR2 YSYEKL come from the germline V gene. CDR3 length: 14 residues. Trimming removed 3 bases from V and 6 bases from J; junction bases left unmatched: 7. CDR3 amino acids: CASSHPTGNNGYTF. CDR3 nucleotide sequence: TGCGCCAGCAGCCACCCGACAGGGAATAATGGCTACACCTTC.

V and J are TRBV19 and TRBJ2-3; 9 bases fit TRBD2. The germline gives CDR1 LNHDA, CDR2 SQIVND (reference sequence). The CDR3 contains 16 residues. V lost 7 bases and J lost 3; bases outside the gene matches: 11. CDR3 amino acids: CASNAWAGGPTDTQYF. The DNA for the CDR3 is TGTGCCAGTAATGCCTGGGCGGGGGGGCCGACAGATACGCAGTATTTT.